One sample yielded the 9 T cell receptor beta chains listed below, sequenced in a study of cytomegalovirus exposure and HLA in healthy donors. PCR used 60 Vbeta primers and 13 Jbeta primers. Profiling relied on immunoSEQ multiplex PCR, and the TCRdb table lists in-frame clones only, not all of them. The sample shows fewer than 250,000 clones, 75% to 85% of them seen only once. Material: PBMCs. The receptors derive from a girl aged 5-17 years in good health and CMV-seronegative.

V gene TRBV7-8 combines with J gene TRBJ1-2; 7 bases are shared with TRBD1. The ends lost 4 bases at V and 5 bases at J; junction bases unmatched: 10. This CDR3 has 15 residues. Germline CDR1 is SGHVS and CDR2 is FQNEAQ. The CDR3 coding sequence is TGTGCCAGCAGCTCGCCGGGACAGCATGTTTATGGCTACACCTTC. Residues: CASSSPGQHVYGYTF.

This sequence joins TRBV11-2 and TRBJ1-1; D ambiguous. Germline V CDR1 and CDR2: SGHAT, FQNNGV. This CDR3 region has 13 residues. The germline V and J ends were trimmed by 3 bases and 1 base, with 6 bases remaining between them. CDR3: CASSFSGNTEAFF. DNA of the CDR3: TGTGCCAGCAGCTTTTCAGGGAACACTGAAGCTTTCTTT.

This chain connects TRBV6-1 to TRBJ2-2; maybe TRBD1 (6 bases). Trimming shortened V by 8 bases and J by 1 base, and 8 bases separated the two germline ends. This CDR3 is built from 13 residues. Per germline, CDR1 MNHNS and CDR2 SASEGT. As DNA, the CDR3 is TGTGCCAGCGACAGGCTGAACACCGGGGAGCTGTTTTTT. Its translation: CASDRLNTGELFF.

The CDR3 protein is CASSSVPKTSGSSIPYNEQFF. The CDR3 coding sequence is TGTGCCAGCAGTTCTGTTCCGAAGACTAGCGGGAGTAGTATCCCCTACAATGAGCAGTTCTTC. This chain joins TRBV27 and TRBJ2-1, with TRBD2 matching over 12 bases. Trimming at V came to 4 bases and at J to 2 bases, leaving 18 bases not matched to a gene. The CDR3 is 21 amino acids. Germline CDR1 reads MNHEY; CDR2 reads SMNVEV (reference sequence).

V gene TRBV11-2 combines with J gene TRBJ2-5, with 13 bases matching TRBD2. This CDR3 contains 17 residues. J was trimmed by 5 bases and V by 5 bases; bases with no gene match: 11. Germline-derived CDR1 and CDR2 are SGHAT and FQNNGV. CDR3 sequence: CASSQITSGRAGETQYF. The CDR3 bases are TGTGCCAGCAGCCAGATCACTAGCGGGAGGGCTGGGGAGACCCAGTACTTC. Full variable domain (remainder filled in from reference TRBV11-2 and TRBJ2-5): EAGVAQSPRYKIIEKRQSVAFWCNPISGHATLYWYQQILGQGPKLLIQFQNNGVVDDSQLPKDRFSAERLKGVDSTLKIQPAKLEDSAVYLCASSQITSGRAGETQYFGPGTRLLVL.

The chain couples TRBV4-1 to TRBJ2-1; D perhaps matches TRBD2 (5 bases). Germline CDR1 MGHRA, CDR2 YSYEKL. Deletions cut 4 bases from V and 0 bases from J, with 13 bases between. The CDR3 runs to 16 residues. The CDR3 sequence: CASSREEAYSYNEQFF. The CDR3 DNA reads TGCGCCAGCAGCCGTGAGGAGGCCTACTCCTACAATGAGCAGTTCTTC.

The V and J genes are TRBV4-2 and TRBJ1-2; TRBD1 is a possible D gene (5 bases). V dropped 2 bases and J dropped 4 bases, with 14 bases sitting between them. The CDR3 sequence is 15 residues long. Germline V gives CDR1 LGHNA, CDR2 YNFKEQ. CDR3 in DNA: TGTGCCAGCAGCCAACAACCGACAGCACCCTATGGCTACACCTTC. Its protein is CASSQQPTAPYGYTF.

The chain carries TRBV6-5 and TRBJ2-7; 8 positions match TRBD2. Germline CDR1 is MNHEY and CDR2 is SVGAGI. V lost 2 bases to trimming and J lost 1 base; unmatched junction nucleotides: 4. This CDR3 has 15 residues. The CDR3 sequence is CASSYGLAASYEQYF. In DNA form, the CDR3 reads TGTGCCAGCAGTTACGGACTAGCTGCATCCTACGAGCAGTACTTC.

The CDR3 DNA follows: TGTGCCAGCAGCACCGGGGGGACAGGGGGCGATGAAAAACTGTTTTTT. It yields the protein CASSTGGTGGDEKLFF. The rearrangement uses TRBV5-4 and TRBJ1-4, with 12 nucleotides matching TRBD1. Losses at the gene ends were 4 bases for V and 6 bases for J; bases not matched to a gene: 7. The CDR3 runs to 16 residues. CDR1 and CDR2 from the germline V gene are SGHNT and YYREEE (reference sequence). Looking up the rest from reference TRBV5-4 and TRBJ1-4 gives the full variable domain: ETGVTQSPTHLIKTRGQQVTLRCSSQSGHNTVSWYQQALGQGPQFIFQYYREEENGRGNFPPRFSGLQFPNYSSELNVNALELDDSALYLCASSTGGTGGDEKLFFGSGTQLSVL.